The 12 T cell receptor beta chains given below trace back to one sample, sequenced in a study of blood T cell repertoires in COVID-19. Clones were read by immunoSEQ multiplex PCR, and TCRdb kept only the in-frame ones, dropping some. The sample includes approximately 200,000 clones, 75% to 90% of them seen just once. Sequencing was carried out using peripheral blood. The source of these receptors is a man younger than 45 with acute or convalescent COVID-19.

The CDR3 here is CASSLGQGNTEAFF. CDR3 nucleotides: TGTGCCAGCAGCCTGGGACAGGGAAACACTGAAGCTTTCTTT. The gene calls are TRBV14 and TRBJ1-1; TRBD1 agrees at 9 bases. This CDR3 has 14 residues. Germline values: CDR1 SGHDN, CDR2 FVKESK. Trimming removed 4 bases from V and 2 bases from J; junction bases left unmatched: 2.

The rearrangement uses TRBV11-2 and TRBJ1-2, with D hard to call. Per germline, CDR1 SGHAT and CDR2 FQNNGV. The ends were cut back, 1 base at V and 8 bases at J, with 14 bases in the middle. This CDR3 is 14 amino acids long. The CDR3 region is CASSLGAETWGYTF. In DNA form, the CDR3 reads TGTGCCAGCAGCTTAGGGGCAGAAACTTGGGGCTACACCTTC. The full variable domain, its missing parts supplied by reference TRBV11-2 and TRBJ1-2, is EAGVAQSPRYKIIEKRQSVAFWCNPISGHATLYWYQQILGQGPKLLIQFQNNGVVDDSQLPKDRFSAERLKGVDSTLKIQPAKLEDSAVYLCASSLGAETWGYTFGSGTRLTVV.

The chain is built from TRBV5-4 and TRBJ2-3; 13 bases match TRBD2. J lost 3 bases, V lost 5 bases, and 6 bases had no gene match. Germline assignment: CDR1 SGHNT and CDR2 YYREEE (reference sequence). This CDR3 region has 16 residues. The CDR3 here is CASSSTSGGLTDTQYF. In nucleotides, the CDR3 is TGTGCCAGCAGTTCGACTAGCGGGGGGTTGACAGATACGCAGTATTTT.

The CDR3 loop is CASSSSETGGTEAFF. The DNA for the CDR3 is TGTGCCAGCAGCTCCTCAGAGACAGGGGGAACTGAAGCTTTCTTT. The rearrangement links TRBV5-4 to TRBJ1-1; 9 bases fit TRBD1. The V segment lost 3 bases and the J segment 5 bases; nucleotides outside the gene matches: 8. The CDR3 extends over 15 amino acids. From germline, CDR1 is SGHNT and CDR2 YYREEE (reference sequence).

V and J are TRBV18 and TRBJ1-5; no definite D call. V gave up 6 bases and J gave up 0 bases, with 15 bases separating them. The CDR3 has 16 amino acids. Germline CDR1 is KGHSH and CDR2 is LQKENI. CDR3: CASSRNPGDSNQPQHF. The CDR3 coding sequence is TGTGCCAGCTCCCGCAACCCGGGAGATAGCAATCAGCCCCAGCATTTT. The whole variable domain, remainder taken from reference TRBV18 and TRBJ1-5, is NAGVMQNPRHLVRRRGQEARLRCSPMKGHSHVYWYRQLPEEGLKFMVYLQKENIIDESGMPKERFSAEFPKEGPSILRIQQVVRGDSAAYFCASSRNPGDSNQPQHFGDGTRLSIL.

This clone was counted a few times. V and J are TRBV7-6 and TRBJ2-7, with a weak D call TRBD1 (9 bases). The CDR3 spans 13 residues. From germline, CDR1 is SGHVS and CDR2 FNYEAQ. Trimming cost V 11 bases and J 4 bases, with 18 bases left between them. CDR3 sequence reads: CARGGTGSYEQYF. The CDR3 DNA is TGTGCCCGGGGGGGGACAGGGAGTTACGAGCAGTACTTC.

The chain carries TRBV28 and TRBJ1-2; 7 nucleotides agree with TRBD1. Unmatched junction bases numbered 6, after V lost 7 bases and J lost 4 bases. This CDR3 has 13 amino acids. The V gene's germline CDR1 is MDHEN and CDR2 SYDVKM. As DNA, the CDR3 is TGTGCCAGCAAGGGACAGTTAATCTATGGCTACACCTTC. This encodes CASKGQLIYGYTF.

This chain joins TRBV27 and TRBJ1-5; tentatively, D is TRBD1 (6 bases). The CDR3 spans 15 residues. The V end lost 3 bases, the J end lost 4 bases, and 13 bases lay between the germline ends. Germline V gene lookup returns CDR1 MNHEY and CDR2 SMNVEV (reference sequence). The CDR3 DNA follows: TGTGCCAGCAGTTTCACCGGGACAATGAATCAGCCCCAGCATTTT. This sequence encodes CASSFTGTMNQPQHF.

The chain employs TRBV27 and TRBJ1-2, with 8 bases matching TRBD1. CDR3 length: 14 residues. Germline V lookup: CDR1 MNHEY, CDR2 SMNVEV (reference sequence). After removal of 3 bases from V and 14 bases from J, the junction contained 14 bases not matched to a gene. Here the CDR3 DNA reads TGTGCCAGCAGTTTTTTGAGTCCGACAGGGGCGAAAACCTTC. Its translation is CASSFLSPTGAKTF.

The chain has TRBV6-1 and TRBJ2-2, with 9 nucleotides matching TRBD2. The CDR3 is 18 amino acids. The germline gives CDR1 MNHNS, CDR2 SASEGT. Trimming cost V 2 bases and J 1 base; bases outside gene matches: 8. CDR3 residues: CASSELAGLNVNTGELFF. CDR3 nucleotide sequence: TGTGCCAGCAGTGAACTAGCGGGATTGAATGTGAACACCGGGGAGCTGTTTTTT.

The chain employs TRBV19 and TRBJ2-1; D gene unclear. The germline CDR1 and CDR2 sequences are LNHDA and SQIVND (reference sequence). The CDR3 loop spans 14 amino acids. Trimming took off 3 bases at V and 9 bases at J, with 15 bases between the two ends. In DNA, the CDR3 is TGTGCCAGTAGTATCTCTTCGGGTCAGCGTGAGCAGTTCTTC. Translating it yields CASSISSGQREQFF. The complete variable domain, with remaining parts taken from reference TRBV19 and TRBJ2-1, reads DGGITQSPKYLFRKEGQNVTLSCEQNLNHDAMYWYRQDPGQGLRLIYYSQIVNDFQKGDIAEGYSVSREKKESFPLTVTSAQKNPTAFYLCASSISSGQREQFFGPGTRLTVL.

This CDR3 is CASKTGGLSYGYTF. DNA of the CDR3: TGTGCCAGCAAGACCGGGGGGCTCAGCTATGGCTACACCTTC. The rearrangement uses TRBV2 and TRBJ1-2; D is perhaps TRBD1 (6 bases). CDR1 and CDR2 from the germline V gene are SNHLY and FYNNEI. The CDR3 sequence is 14 residues long. The germline V and J ends were trimmed by 7 bases and 4 bases, with 16 bases remaining between them.